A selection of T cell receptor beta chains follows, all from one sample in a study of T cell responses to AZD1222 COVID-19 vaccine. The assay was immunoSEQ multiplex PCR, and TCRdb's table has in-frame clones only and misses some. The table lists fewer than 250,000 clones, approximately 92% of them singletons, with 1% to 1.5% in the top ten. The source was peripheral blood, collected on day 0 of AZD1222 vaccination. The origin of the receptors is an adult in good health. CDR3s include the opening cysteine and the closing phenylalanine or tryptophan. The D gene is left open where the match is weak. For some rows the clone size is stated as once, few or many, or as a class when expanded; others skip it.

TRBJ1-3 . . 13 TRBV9 CASSRSQGNTIYF TGTGCCAGCAGCCGCTCTCAGGGAAACACCATATATTTT
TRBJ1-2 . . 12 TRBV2 CASSEGRTGYTF TGTGCCAGCAGTGAAGGGCGGACTGGCTACACCTTC
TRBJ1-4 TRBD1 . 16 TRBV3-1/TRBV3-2 CASSRPTGVGGEKLFF TGTGCCAGCAGCCGACCGACAGGGGTTGGCGGAGAAAAACTGTTTTTT
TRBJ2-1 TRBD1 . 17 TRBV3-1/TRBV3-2 CASSQGAGGLGLNEQFF TGTGCCAGCAGCCAAGGGGCAGGGGGCTTGGGGCTCAATGAGCAGTTCTTC
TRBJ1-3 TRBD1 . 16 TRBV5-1 CASSSRTGGSGNTIYF TGCGCCAGCAGCTCCCGGACAGGGGGATCTGGAAACACCATATATTTT
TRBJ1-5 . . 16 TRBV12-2 CASRSTDYYSNQPQHF TGTGCAAGTCGATCGACCGACTACTATAGCAATCAGCCCCAGCATTTT
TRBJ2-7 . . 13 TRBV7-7 CASSLAGGYEQYF TGTGCCAGCAGCTTAGCAGGGGGGTACGAGCAGTACTTC
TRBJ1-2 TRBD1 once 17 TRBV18 CASSPTPPSRGPGGYTF TGTGCCAGCTCACCTACTCCGCCGAGCAGGGGGCCGGGTGGCTACACCTTC
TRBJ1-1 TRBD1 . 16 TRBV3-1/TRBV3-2 CASSQDRDRLNTEAFF TGTGCCAGCAGCCAAGACCGGGACAGGTTAAACACTGAAGCTTTCTTT
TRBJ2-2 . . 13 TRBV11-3 CASSLQSTGELFF TGTGCCAGCAGCTTGCAATCTACCGGGGAGCTGTTTTTT
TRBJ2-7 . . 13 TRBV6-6 CASTQGEWSEQYF TGTGCCAGCACCCAAGGGGAGTGGTCTGAGCAGTACTTC
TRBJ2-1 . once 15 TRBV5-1 CASSLGTEPFNEQFF TGCGCCAGCAGCTTGGGTACAGAACCCTTCAATGAGCAGTTCTTC
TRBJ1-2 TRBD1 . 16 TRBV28 CASSPNSGTGGYGYTF TGTGCCAGCAGTCCTAATTCCGGGACAGGTGGCTATGGCTACACCTTC
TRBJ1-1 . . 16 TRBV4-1 CASSPPAFGGATEAFF TGCGCCAGCAGCCCCCCGGCTTTTGGGGGGGCGACTGAAGCTTTCTTT
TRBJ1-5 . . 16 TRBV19 CASSIDPLMGNQPQHF TGTGCCAGTAGTATAGACCCCTTAATGGGCAATCAGCCCCAGCATTTT
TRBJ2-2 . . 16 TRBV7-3 CASSLPGRGYTGELFF TGTGCCAGCAGCCTTCCGGGCCGGGGGTACACCGGGGAGCTGTTTTTT
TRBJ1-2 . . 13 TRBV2 CASSEPGSYGYTF TGTGCCAGCAGTGAACCAGGGAGCTATGGCTACACCTTC
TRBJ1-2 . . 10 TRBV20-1 CSAREFGYTF TGCAGTGCTAGGGAGTTTGGCTACACCTTC
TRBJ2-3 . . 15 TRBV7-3 CASSRAPGDTDTQYF TGTGCCAGCAGCCGCGCGCCCGGAGACACAGATACGCAGTATTTT
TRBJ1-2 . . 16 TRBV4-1 CASSQHTSTANYGYTF TGCGCCAGCAGCCAACATACTTCGACAGCTAACTATGGCTACACCTTC
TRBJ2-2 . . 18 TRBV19 CASSLGGRGGFDTGELFF TGTGCCAGTAGCCTAGGGGGGCGAGGGGGCTTCGACACCGGGGAGCTGTTTTTT
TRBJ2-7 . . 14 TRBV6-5 CASSYSRASDEQYF TGTGCCAGCAGTTACTCTCGGGCGTCTGACGAGCAGTACTTC
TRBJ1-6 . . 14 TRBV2 CASSDRAQNSPLHF TGTGCCAGCAGTGACCGGGCCCAGAATTCACCCCTCCACTTT
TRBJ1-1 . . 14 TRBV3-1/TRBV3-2 CASSQERMNTEAFF TGTGCCAGCAGCCAAGAACGGATGAACACTGAAGCTTTCTTT
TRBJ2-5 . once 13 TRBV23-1 CASSHVGWKTQYF TGCGCCAGCAGTCACGTGGGGTGGAAGACCCAGTACTTC
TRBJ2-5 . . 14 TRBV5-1 CASSFGSVRETQYF TGCGCCAGCAGCTTTGGGAGCGTGAGGGAGACCCAGTACTTC
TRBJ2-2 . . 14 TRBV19 CASGRNTNTGELFF TGTGCCAGTGGCCGTAACACGAACACCGGGGAGCTGTTTTTT
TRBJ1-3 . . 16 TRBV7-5 CARSLLSGEQGNTIYF TGTGCCAGAAGCTTGCTCTCCGGGGAGCAGGGGAACACCATATATTTT
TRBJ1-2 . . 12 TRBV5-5 CASSFPGGGYTF TGTGCCAGCAGCTTTCCCGGGGGCGGCTACACCTTC
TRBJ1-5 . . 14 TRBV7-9 CASTPGGSNQPQHF TGTGCCAGCACCCCCGGGGGAAGCAATCAGCCCCAGCATTTT
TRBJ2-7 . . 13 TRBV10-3 CAISGDVIYEQYF TGTGCCATCAGTGGGGACGTAATCTACGAGCAGTACTTC
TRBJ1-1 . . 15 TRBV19 CASTRDTGLNTEAFF TGTGCCAGTACACGGGACACGGGGTTGAACACTGAAGCTTTCTTT
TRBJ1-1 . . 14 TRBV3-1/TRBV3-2 CASSQEFDGAEAFF TGTGCCAGCAGCCAAGAGTTTGACGGGGCTGAAGCTTTCTTT
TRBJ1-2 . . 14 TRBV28 CASSFPGQNYGYTF TGTGCCAGCAGTTTCCCAGGACAGAACTATGGCTACACCTTC
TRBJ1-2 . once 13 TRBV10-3 CAISDGYGDGYTF TGTGCCATCAGTGACGGTTACGGCGATGGCTACACCTTC
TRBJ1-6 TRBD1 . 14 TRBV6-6 CASSWTGGDSPLHF TGTGCCAGCAGTTGGACAGGAGGGGACTCACCCCTCCACTTT
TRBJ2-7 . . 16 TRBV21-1 CASSIKPGQGSYEQYF TGTGCCAGCAGCATCAAGCCGGGACAGGGCTCCTACGAGCAGTACTTC
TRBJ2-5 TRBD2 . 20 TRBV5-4 CASSLGQGGLAGLPRETQYF TGTGCCAGCAGCTTGGGGCAGGGGGGACTAGCGGGGCTTCCGAGAGAGACCCAGTACTTC
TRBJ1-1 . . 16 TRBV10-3 CAISFMRAAGNTEAFF TGTGCCATCAGTTTTATGAGGGCAGCCGGGAACACTGAAGCTTTCTTT
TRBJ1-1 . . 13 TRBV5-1 CASSLGENTEAFF TGCGCCAGCAGCTTGGGGGAGAACACTGAAGCTTTCTTT
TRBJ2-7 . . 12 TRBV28 CASSIQNYEQYF TGTGCCAGCAGTATACAGAACTACGAGCAGTACTTC
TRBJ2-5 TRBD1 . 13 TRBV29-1 CSVKTGEAETQYF TGCAGCGTTAAGACAGGGGAGGCGGAGACCCAGTACTTC